A few counts support the clone carrying this TCR beta chain. Its matching antigen is unknown. CDR3 length: 16 residues. The germline CDR1 and CDR2 sequences are DFQATT and SNEGSKA (reference sequence). The trim removed 5 bases at V and 4 bases at J, leaving 13 bases unmatched. After constant-region reverse-primer amplification, full-length variable regions underwent semi-nested PCR with Nested Universal Primer A. TCRdb processed the 5' RACE reads anew with MiXCR; each CDR3 protein has one entry. In the table there are several thousand distinct CDR3 sequences, under 40% of which are singletons. Study observations and caveats: Tumor-infiltrating Treg TCR alpha and beta sequences overlapped most with tumor naive CD4+ T cells, then blood naive. The larger cohort examined one V-J beta rearrangement, not whole repertoires. Tumor memory CD4+ T cell TCR gene usage was found to cluster with blood and lymph node memory CD4+ cells and with lymph node naive CD4+ cells.

The sorted Tregs were CD4+CD25+CD127-/low cells. Sequenced input: Tregs sorted from blood. The chain carries TRBV20-1 and TRBJ2-7, with 11 nucleotides matching TRBD2. The receptor was isolated from a female donor with breast cancer. The chain's CDR3 is CSAGPQLAGAGYEQYF. CDR3 DNA: TGCAGTGCTGGACCCCAACTAGCGGGAGCTGGTTACGAGCAGTACTTC.